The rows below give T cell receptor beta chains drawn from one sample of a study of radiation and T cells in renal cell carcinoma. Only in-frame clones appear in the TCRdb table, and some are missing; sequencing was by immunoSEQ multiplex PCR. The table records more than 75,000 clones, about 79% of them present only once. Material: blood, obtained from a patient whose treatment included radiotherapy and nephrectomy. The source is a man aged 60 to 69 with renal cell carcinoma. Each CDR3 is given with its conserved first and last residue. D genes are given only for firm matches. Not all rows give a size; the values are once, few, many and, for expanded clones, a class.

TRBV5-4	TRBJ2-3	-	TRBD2	CASSPPSGRVTDTQYF	TGTGCCAGCAGCCCCCCGAGCGGGAGGGTCACAGATACGCAGTATTTT
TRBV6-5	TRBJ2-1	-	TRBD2	CASSYSRTSGKREQFF	TGTGCCAGCAGTTACTCGAGGACTAGCGGGAAGAGAGAGCAGTTCTTC
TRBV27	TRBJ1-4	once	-	CASSTSGWVNEKLFF	TGTGCCAGCAGCACGTCCGGATGGGTTAATGAAAAACTGTTTTTT
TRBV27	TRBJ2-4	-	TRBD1	CASSSHLRDRVDKNIQYF	TGTGCCAGCAGTTCCCACCTCCGGGACAGGGTCGACAAAAACATTCAGTACTTC
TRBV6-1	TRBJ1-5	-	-	CASGGWQSNQPQHF	TGTGCCAGCGGGGGGTGGCAGAGCAATCAGCCCCAGCATTTT
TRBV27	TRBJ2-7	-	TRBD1	CASSLGTGTSYEQYF	TGTGCCAGCAGTTTGGGGACAGGGACTTCCTACGAGCAGTACTTC
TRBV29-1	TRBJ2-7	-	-	CSVVLPGVSYEQYF	TGCAGCGTTGTTCTGCCAGGGGTTTCCTACGAGCAGTACTTC
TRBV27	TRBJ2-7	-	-	CASSGQLGSYEQYF	TGTGCCAGCAGCGGGCAGCTGGGCTCCTACGAGCAGTACTTC
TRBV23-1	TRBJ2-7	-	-	CASRAPGNYEQYF	TGCGCCAGCAGGGCCCCAGGTAACTACGAGCAGTACTTC
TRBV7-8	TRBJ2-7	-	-	CASSQGASYEQYF	TGTGCCAGCAGTCAAGGGGCCTCCTACGAGCAGTACTTC
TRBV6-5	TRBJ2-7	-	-	CASSYSQGTTYEQYF	TGTGCCAGCAGTTACTCGCAGGGTACGACCTACGAGCAGTACTTC
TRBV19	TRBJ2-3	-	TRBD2	CATSRGRSTDTQYF	TGTGCCACGTCCCGCGGGAGGTCCACAGATACGCAGTATTTT
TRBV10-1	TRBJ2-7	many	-	CASSESMWEQYF	TGCGCCAGCAGTGAGTCGATGTGGGAGCAGTACTTC
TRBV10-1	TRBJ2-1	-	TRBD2	CASSELAGEGNEQFF	TGCGCCAGCAGTGAATTAGCGGGAGAAGGAAATGAGCAGTTCTTC
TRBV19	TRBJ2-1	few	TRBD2	CASSIHQREAWSSEQFF	TGTGCCAGTAGTATCCACCAGCGGGAGGCGTGGTCCAGTGAGCAGTTCTTC